This T cell receptor (beta chain) was captured in a study of shared clonotypes between healthy human individuals. The CDR3 covers 13 residues. Trimming took off 6 bases at V and 4 bases at J, with 13 bases between the two ends. Germline V gene sequence: CDR1 SGHRS, CDR2 YFSETQ. Repertoires were generated with immunoSEQ multiplex PCR, while TCRdb's copy carries only in-frame clones and drops some. The table includes roughly 2,500,000 clones, over 85% detected once. The sequenced sample consisted of naive CD4+ T cells from PBMCs. As to subset: CD45RA+ positively selected. The chain uses TRBV5-1 and TRBJ1-2; tentatively, D is TRBD1 (6 bases). The clonotype originates from a man between 18 and 35 years old in good health. Some clones in this sample may be carry-over from other donors' samples. Here the CDR3 DNA reads TGCGCCAGCACGCCTAAAGGGGGCTATGGCTACACCTTC. This encodes CASTPKGGYGYTF.